A selection of T cell receptor beta chains follows, all from one sample in a study of CD8+ T cells in alopecia areata. Profiled with immunoSEQ multiplex PCR; TCRdb holds only in-frame clones, not every one. The sample lists about 190,000 clones, roughly 61% occurring once. The sample here was CD8+ T cells sorted from blood, taken at week 24, from a patient treated with tofacitinib. The origin of the receptors is a human donor with alopecia areata. Both conserved end residues are part of each CDR3. The D gene is left open where the match is weak. Size is omitted from some rows. Given values are once, few, many or a class for expanded clones.

j_gene: TRBJ1-2; abundance: once; v_gene: TRBV5-6; d_gene: NA; CDR3aa: CASSLDSLVLNYGYTF; CDR3nt: TGTGCCAGCAGCTTGGATAGCCTCGTCCTGAACTATGGCTACACCTTC
j_gene: TRBJ2-5; abundance: few; v_gene: TRBV23-1; d_gene: TRBD1; CDR3aa: CASSQKVGQGRLRRQETQYF; CDR3nt: TGCGCCAGCAGCCAAAAAGTGGGACAGGGGCGGTTACGAAGACAAGAGACCCAGTACTTC
j_gene: TRBJ2-5; abundance: NA; v_gene: TRBV19; d_gene: TRBD1; CDR3aa: CASSETGANQETQYF; CDR3nt: TGTGCCAGTAGCGAGACAGGGGCCAATCAAGAGACCCAGTACTTC
j_gene: TRBJ1-6; abundance: NA; v_gene: TRBV5-6; d_gene: NA; CDR3aa: CASSKLGPTGPGRSPLHF; CDR3nt: TGTGCCAGCAGCAAACTGGGGCCAACAGGGCCCGGGCGGTCACCCCTCCACTTT
j_gene: TRBJ2-1; abundance: NA; v_gene: TRBV7-6; d_gene: TRBD2; CDR3aa: CASSWSGGMDEQFF; CDR3nt: TGTGCCAGCAGCTGGAGCGGGGGGATGGATGAGCAGTTCTTC
j_gene: TRBJ2-7; abundance: NA; v_gene: TRBV30; d_gene: NA; CDR3aa: CAWNLGSEQYF; CDR3nt: TGTGCCTGGAATCTAGGGAGCGAGCAGTACTTC
j_gene: TRBJ2-7; abundance: NA; v_gene: TRBV7-8; d_gene: NA; CDR3aa: CASSFTSSEQYF; CDR3nt: TGTGCCAGCAGCTTTACCTCAAGCGAGCAGTACTTC
j_gene: TRBJ1-2; abundance: few; v_gene: TRBV29-1; d_gene: NA; CDR3aa: CSVALRETYGYTF; CDR3nt: TGCAGCGTTGCTCTTAGGGAAACCTATGGCTACACCTTC
j_gene: TRBJ2-5; abundance: NA; v_gene: TRBV29-1; d_gene: TRBD2; CDR3aa: CSAQNSGGFETQYF; CDR3nt: TGCAGCGCCCAAAATAGCGGGGGATTCGAGACCCAGTACTTC
j_gene: TRBJ2-7; abundance: NA; v_gene: TRBV9; d_gene: NA; CDR3aa: CASSVADSSYEQYF; CDR3nt: TGTGCCAGCAGCGTAGCGGACAGCTCCTACGAGCAGTACTTC
j_gene: TRBJ1-1; abundance: NA; v_gene: TRBV13; d_gene: NA; CDR3aa: CASSSQNTEAFF; CDR3nt: TGTGCCAGCAGCTCCCAGAACACTGAAGCTTTCTTT
j_gene: TRBJ1-1; abundance: NA; v_gene: TRBV2; d_gene: TRBD1; CDR3aa: CASSSQTGPNTEAFF; CDR3nt: TGTGCCAGCAGCTCCCAGACAGGGCCCAACACTGAAGCTTTCTTT
j_gene: TRBJ2-1; abundance: NA; v_gene: TRBV18; d_gene: TRBD1; CDR3aa: CASSPRQGTGQNEQFF; CDR3nt: TGTGCCAGCTCACCTAGACAGGGGACAGGGCAAAATGAGCAGTTCTTC
j_gene: TRBJ1-2; abundance: NA; v_gene: TRBV6-5; d_gene: NA; CDR3aa: CASSSYGRGNIGYTF; CDR3nt: TGTGCCAGCAGTTCTTATGGACGGGGAAATATCGGCTACACCTTC
j_gene: TRBJ1-1; abundance: NA; v_gene: TRBV6-6; d_gene: NA; CDR3aa: CASSYSWGNTEAFF; CDR3nt: TGTGCCAGCAGTTACTCGTGGGGGAACACTGAAGCTTTCTTT
j_gene: TRBJ2-3; abundance: NA; v_gene: TRBV7-9; d_gene: NA; CDR3aa: CASSLRGLGDTQYF; CDR3nt: TGTGCCAGCAGCCTCAGGGGCCTGGGAGATACGCAGTATTTT
j_gene: TRBJ2-2; abundance: NA; v_gene: TRBV29-1; d_gene: NA; CDR3aa: CSVAGENTGELFF; CDR3nt: TGCAGCGTTGCGGGCGAGAACACCGGGGAGCTGTTTTTT
j_gene: TRBJ2-7; abundance: NA; v_gene: TRBV29-1; d_gene: TRBD1; CDR3aa: CSVEIGQGISYEQYF; CDR3nt: TGCAGCGTTGAAATTGGACAGGGGATCTCCTACGAGCAGTACTTC
j_gene: TRBJ1-1; abundance: NA; v_gene: TRBV5-6; d_gene: NA; CDR3aa: CASSLGRTEAFF; CDR3nt: TGTGCCAGCAGCTTGGGGAGGACTGAAGCTTTCTTT
j_gene: TRBJ1-2; abundance: few; v_gene: TRBV29-1; d_gene: NA; CDR3aa: CSATPLTGLNYGYTF; CDR3nt: TGCAGCGCCACACCCTTGACAGGCTTAAACTATGGCTACACCTTC
j_gene: TRBJ1-1; abundance: NA; v_gene: TRBV27; d_gene: NA; CDR3aa: CASGKTRTEAFF; CDR3nt: TGTGCCAGCGGAAAGACCCGGACTGAAGCTTTCTTT
j_gene: TRBJ1-2; abundance: few; v_gene: TRBV13; d_gene: NA; CDR3aa: CASSFSGVDYGYTF; CDR3nt: TGTGCCAGCAGCTTTTCAGGGGTCGACTATGGCTACACCTTC
j_gene: TRBJ1-2; abundance: NA; v_gene: TRBV2; d_gene: NA; CDR3aa: CASSDVRDIHLGYTF; CDR3nt: TGTGCCAGCAGTGACGTTAGGGACATTCACCTTGGCTACACCTTC
j_gene: TRBJ2-5; abundance: NA; v_gene: TRBV11-2; d_gene: NA; CDR3aa: CASSPPDGTQYF; CDR3nt: TGTGCCAGCAGCCCGCCCGACGGGACCCAGTACTTC
j_gene: TRBJ2-3; abundance: few; v_gene: TRBV7-3; d_gene: TRBD2; CDR3aa: CASSLAGGTDTQYF; CDR3nt: TGTGCCAGCAGCCTAGCGGGGGGCACAGATACGCAGTATTTT
j_gene: TRBJ1-1; abundance: few; v_gene: TRBV30; d_gene: NA; CDR3aa: CAWSDGVNTEAFF; CDR3nt: TGTGCCTGGAGTGACGGGGTGAACACTGAAGCTTTCTTT
j_gene: TRBJ2-6; abundance: NA; v_gene: TRBV13; d_gene: TRBD1; CDR3aa: CASSLPGQGAGANVLTF; CDR3nt: TGTGCCAGCAGCTTACCGGGACAGGGGGCTGGGGCCAACGTCCTGACTTTC
j_gene: TRBJ2-1; abundance: few; v_gene: TRBV5-4; d_gene: TRBD2; CDR3aa: CASSLGLAGSEQFF; CDR3nt: TGTGCCAGCAGCTTGGGACTAGCGGGGAGTGAGCAGTTCTTC
j_gene: TRBJ2-1; abundance: NA; v_gene: TRBV11-2; d_gene: NA; CDR3aa: CASSFGGSSYNEQFF; CDR3nt: TGTGCCAGCAGCTTTGGGGGGAGCTCCTACAATGAGCAGTTCTTC
j_gene: TRBJ1-2; abundance: NA; v_gene: TRBV29-1; d_gene: TRBD1; CDR3aa: CSVADRGGYTF; CDR3nt: TGCAGCGTGGCAGACAGGGGGGGCTACACCTTC